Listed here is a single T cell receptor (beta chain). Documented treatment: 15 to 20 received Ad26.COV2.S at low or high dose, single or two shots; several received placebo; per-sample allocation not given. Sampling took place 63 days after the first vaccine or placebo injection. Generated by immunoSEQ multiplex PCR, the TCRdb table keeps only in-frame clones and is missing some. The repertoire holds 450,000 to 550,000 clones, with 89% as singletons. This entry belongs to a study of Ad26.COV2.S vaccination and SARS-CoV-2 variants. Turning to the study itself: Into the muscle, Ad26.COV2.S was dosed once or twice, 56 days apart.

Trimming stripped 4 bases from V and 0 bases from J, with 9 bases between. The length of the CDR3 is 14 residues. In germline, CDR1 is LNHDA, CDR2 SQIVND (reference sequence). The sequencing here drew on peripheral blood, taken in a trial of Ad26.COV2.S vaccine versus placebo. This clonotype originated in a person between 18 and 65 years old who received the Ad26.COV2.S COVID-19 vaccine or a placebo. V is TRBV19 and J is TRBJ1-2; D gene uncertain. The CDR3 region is CASSTTATNYGYTF. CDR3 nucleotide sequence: TGTGCCAGTAGTACCACAGCCACTAACTATGGCTACACCTTC.